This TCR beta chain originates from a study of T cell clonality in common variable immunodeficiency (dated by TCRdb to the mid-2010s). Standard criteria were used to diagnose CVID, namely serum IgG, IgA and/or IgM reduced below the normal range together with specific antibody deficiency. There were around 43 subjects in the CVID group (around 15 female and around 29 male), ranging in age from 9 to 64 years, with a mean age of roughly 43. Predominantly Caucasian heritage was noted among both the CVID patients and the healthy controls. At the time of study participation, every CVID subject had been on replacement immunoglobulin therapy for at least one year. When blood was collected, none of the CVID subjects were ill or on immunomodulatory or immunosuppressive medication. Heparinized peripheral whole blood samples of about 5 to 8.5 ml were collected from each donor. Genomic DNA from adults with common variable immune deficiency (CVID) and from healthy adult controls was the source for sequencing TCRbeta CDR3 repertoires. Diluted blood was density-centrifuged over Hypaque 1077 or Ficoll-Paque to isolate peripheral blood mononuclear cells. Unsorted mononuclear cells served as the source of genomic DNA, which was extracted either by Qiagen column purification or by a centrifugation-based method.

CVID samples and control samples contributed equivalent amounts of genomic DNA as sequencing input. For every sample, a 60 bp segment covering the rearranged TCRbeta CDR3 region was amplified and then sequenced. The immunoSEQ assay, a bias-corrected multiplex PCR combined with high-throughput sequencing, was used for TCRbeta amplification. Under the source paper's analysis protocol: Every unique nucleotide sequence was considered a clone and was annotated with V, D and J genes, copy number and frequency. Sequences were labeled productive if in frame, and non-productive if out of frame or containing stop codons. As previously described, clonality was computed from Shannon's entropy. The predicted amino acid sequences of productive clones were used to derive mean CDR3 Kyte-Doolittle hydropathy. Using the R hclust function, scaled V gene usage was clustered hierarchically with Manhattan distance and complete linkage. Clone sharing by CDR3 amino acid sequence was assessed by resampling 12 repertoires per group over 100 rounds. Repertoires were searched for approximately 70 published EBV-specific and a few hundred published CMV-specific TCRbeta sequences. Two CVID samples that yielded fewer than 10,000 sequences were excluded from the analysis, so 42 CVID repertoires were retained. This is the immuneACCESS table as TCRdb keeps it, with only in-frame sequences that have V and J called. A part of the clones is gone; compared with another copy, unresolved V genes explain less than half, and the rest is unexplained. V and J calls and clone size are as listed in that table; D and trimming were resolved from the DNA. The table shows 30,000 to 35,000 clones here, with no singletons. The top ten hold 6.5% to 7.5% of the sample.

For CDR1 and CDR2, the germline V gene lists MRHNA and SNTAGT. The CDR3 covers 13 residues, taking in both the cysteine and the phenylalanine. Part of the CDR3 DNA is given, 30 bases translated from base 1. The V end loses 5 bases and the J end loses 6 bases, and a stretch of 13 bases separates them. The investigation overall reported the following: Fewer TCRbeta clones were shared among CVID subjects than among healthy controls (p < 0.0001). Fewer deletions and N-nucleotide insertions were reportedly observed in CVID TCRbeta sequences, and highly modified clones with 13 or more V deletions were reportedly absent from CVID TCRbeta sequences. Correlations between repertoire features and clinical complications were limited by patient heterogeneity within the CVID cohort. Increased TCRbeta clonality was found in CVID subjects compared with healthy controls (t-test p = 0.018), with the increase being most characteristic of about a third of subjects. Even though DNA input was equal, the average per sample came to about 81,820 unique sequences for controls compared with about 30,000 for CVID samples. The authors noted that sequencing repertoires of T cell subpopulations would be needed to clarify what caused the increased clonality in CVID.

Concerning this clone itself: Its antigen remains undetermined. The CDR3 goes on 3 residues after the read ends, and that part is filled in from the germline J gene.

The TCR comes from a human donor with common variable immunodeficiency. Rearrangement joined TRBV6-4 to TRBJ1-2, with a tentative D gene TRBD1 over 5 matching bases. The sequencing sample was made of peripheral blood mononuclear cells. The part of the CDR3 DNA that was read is TGTGCCAGCAGTCCCGATGGGGCCCATGGC. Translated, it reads CASSPDGAHG. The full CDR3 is CASSPDGAHGYTF.